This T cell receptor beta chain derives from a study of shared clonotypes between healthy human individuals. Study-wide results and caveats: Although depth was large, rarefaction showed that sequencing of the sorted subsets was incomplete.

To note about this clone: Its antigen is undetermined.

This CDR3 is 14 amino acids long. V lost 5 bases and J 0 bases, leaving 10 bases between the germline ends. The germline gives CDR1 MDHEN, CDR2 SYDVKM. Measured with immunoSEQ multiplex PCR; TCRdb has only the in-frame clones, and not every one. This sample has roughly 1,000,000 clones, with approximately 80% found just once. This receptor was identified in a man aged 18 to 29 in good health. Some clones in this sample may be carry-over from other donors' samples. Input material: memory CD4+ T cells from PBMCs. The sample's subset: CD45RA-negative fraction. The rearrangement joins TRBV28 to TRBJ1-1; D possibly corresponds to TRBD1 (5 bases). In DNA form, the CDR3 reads TGTGCCAGCAGTGGGGGGACTCTGAACACTGAAGCTTTCTTT. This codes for CASSGGTLNTEAFF.